This T cell receptor (beta chain) stems from a study of blood T cells in healthy people across ages (dated by TCRdb to the mid-2010s). In the study overall: In model experiments, template switching captured roughly one uniquely barcoded TCR beta cDNA molecule for every two T cells. Age-related changes in TCR beta repertoire diversity were measured in the study by deep sequencing normalized with unique cDNA molecular identifiers. The donors were divided into four age groups: young (average around 16 years), middle-aged (approximately 41), aged (approximately 59) and long-lived (82). Using the same blood draw, the study looked at two additional independent replicas of 1 million unique cDNA reads for two donors, one aged 18 to 30 and the other aged 80 or older. To avoid experimental bias, donors of different ages were randomly spread across the sequencing lanes. Findings and caveats that apply to the study as a whole: Observed TCR beta diversity correlated strongly with the percentage of naive T cells measured by flow cytometry. Observed TCR beta diversity per million T cells fell roughly linearly with age, and a significant reduction was already apparent by age around 40. Because profiling used bulk unsorted PBMCs, naive and antigen-experienced compartments could not be compared conclusively. Because the CMV infection status of the donors was unknown, age-related changes in expanded clonotypes may potentially have been confounded. Total diversity estimates from one million sequenced T cells were considered lower bounds and underestimates. Compared with the aged group, more naive CD4+ T cells, fewer expanded clones and increased TCR diversity were shown by the long-lived group, suggesting age selection.

This clonotype was detected a few times. Its antigen specificity is not known. Per-base quality was not reported, and no clone a single base away is much larger than it. Library creation used 5' RACE. The run used an Illumina HiSeq 2500. A second about 7 to 12 cycle PCR used a sample-barcoded 5' primer and a J-beta primer mix. A unique molecular identifier was introduced onto each TCR beta cDNA molecule by a template-switch 5' adaptor carrying 12 random nucleotides. At least 2.5 million CDR3-containing paired-end reads were obtained from each sample. All of the RNA was converted into first-strand cDNA using the Mint cDNA synthesis kit, with a TRBC-specific oligonucleotide serving as the primer. All cDNA was treated with uracil-DNA glycosylase and then went through a first 18-cycle PCR with the universal primers M1SS and BC2_uni_R. In the authors' own workflow: Normalization of each sample was performed by random selection of 1 million high-quality reads, each carrying a distinct molecular identifier. Reads sharing molecular identifiers were discarded rather than binned into consensus sequences. MiTCR, run with a Q25 quality threshold and the strictest error-elimination algorithm, handled CDR3 identification, clonotype clustering and error correction. A nonparametric unseen species model with Euler transformation was used to estimate a lower bound on total TCR beta diversity. TCRdb handled the public reads itself, with Q25 trimming in fastp and clone calling in MiXCR, and kept productive beta chains. Identical CDR3 protein sequences are pooled into one entry, listed with their most common genes and DNA. TCRdb, rather than the study authors, made the V and J calls. Present in this sample are 910,000 or so distinct CDR3 sequences, roughly half of which were seen just once. The ten largest clones take up 20% to 25% of the sample.

The roughly 39 donors, aged 6 to 90 years, were systemically healthy Caucasian individuals from Russia. Approximately 9.7 milliliters of peripheral blood were drawn from each donor into EDTA-treated Vacutainer tubes. Ficoll-Paque density-gradient centrifugation was used to isolate PBMCs, with at least 6.5 million per sample. Trizol reagent was used to extract total RNA from the PBMCs, yielding at least 5 micrograms per sample. For every donor, flow cytometry on a PBMC aliquot measured the percentage of naive CD45RAhigh/CD27high T cells. The clonotype comes from a woman in her sixties or seventies in good health. Source material: blood.

The DNA sequence is given as TGTGCCAGCACCCCTGTCCTTCCTACGCAGTATTTT. It translates to CASTPVLPTQYF. This chain is built from TRBV7-9 and TRBJ2-3; no D gene is confidently identified. V is reduced by 7 bases and J by 8 bases, leaving a spacing of 13 bases between them. For CDR1 and CDR2, the germline V gene (reference sequence) lists SEHNR and FQNEAQ. The CDR3 contains 12 residues, cysteine and phenylalanine counted. Kept here is only the CDR3 DNA, which spans 36 bases and is read in frame from base 1.